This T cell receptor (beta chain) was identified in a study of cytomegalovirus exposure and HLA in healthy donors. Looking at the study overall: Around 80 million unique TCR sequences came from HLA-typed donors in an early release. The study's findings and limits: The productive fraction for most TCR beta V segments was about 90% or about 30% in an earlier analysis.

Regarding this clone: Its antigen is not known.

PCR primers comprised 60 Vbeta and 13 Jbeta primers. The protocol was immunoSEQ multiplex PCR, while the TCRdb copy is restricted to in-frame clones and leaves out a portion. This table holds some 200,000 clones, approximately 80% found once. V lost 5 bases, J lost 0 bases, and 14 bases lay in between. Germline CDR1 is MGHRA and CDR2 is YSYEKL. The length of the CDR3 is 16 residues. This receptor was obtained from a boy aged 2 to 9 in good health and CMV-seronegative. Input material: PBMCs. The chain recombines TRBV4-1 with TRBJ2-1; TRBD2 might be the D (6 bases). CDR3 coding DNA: TGCGCCAGCAGCGCGGGACCCACCAGCTCCTACAATGAGCAGTTCTTC. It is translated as CASSAGPTSSYNEQFF.